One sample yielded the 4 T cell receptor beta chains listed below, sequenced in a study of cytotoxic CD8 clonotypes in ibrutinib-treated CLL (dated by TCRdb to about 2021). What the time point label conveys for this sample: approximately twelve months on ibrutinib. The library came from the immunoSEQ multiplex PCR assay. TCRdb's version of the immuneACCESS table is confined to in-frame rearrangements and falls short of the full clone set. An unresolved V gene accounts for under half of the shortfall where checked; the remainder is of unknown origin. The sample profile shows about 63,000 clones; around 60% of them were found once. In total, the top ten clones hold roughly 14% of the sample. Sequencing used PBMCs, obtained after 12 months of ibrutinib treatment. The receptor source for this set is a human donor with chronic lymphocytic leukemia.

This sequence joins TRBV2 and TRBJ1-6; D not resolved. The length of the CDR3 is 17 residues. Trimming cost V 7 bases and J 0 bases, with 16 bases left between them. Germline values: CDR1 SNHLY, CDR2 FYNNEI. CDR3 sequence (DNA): TGTGCCAGCACCATGACGGTACAGAGCTCCTATAATTCACCCCTCCACTTT. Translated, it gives CASTMTVQSSYNSPLHF.

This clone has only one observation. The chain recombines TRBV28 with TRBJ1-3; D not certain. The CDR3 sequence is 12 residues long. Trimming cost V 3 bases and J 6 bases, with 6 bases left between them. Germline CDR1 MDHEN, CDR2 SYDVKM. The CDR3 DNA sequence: TGTGCCAGCAGTTTTAAATTAAACACCATATATTTT. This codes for CASSFKLNTIYF.

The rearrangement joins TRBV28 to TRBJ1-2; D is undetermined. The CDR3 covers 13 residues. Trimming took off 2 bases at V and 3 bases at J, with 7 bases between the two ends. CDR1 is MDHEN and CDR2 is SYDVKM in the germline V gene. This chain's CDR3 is CASSLGSDYGYTF. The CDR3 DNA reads TGTGCCAGCAGTTTAGGGTCAGACTATGGCTACACCTTC.

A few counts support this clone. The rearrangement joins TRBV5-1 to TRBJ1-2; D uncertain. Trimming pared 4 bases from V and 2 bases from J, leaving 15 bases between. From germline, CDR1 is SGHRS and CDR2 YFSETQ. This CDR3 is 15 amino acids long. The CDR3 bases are TGCGCCAGCAGCCTTGAAGGACTCGCGAACTATGGCTACACCTTC. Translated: CASSLEGLANYGYTF.